This T cell receptor (beta chain) derives from a study of T cell changes during pregnancy in multiple sclerosis. This CDR3 has 13 residues. Germline trimming cut 7 bases from V and 10 bases from J; bases unmatched to any gene: 7. In germline, CDR1 is PRHDT, CDR2 FYEKMQ (reference sequence). Profiling relied on immunoSEQ multiplex PCR, and the TCRdb table lists in-frame clones only, not all of them. This sample has 75,000 to 85,000 clones; just over 90% occur once, and the top ten carry roughly 2.5%. This specimen was peripheral blood, taken in the second trimester of pregnancy. The sequence came from a female donor with multiple sclerosis, enrolled in a pregnancy study. The V gene is TRBV13, the J gene TRBJ2-1; 10 bases line up with TRBD2. CDR3 protein: CASNLAGAREQFF. The CDR3, as DNA: TGTGCCAGCAACCTAGCGGGGGCTAGGGAGCAGTTCTTC.